Shown below are 31 T cell receptor beta chains from a single sample sequenced in a study of human T cells and chemical hapten exposure. TCRdb reprocessed the RACE reads via MiXCR and lists one record per CDR3 protein. The sample holds 100,000 to 150,000 distinct CDR3 sequences, around 13% seen once. This sample's time point: patch test 1, 2 weeks after DPC sensitization. Treatment reported: therapeutic diphenylcyclopropenone sensitization with weekly scalp DPC. The sequences come from whole blood, collected in connection with sensitization to the hapten diphenylcyclopropenone (DPC). Source of these receptors: a man in his late teens or twenties with alopecia areata. Some clones in this sample may be carry-over from other donors' samples.

This clonotype was picked up a small number of times. The V call is TRBV4-3, the J call TRBJ2-7, with D perhaps matching TRBD2 (6 bases). CDR3 length: 16 amino acids. Trimming left V 1 base short and J 1 base short, with 14 bases between. Germline CDR1 is LGHNA and CDR2 is YSLEER. CDR3 nucleotides: TGCGCCAGCAGCCAAGTGGCGGGGCAACGTTCCTACGAGCAGTACTTC. This codes for CASSQVAGQRSYEQYF.

This clonotype was recorded at least ten times. The chain couples TRBV6-4 to TRBJ2-1, with 8 bases fitting TRBD2. This CDR3 is built from 18 residues. The V and J ends lost 1 base and 0 bases, in that order; junction bases with no gene match: 8. Per germline, CDR1 MRHNA and CDR2 SNTAGT. This CDR3 reads CASSDLTSGFSSYNEQFF. The CDR3 bases are TGTGCCAGCAGTGACTTAACTAGCGGCTTTAGCTCCTACAATGAGCAGTTCTTC.

In regard to this clonotype: A junction end diverges from the germline sequence, so it may reflect a read error. The chain links TRBV7-9 to TRBJ2-6; a weak D match, TRBD1 (5 bases). The CDR3 extends over 15 amino acids. The germline CDR1 and CDR2 sequences are SEHNR and FQNEAQ (reference sequence). DNA for the CDR3: TGTGCCAGCAGCTCTCCCGGATCTGGGGCCAACGTCCCGACTTTC. Translated: CASSSPGSGANVPTF.

In its sample, this clonotype was seen a few times. The V and J genes are TRBV12-3 or TRBV12-4 and TRBJ1-5; D remains ambiguous. This CDR3 is built from 12 residues. V was clipped by 6 bases and J by 11 bases, with 14 bases between them. CDR3 nucleotides: TGTGCCAGCAGGGACGGTTTTGCGGCCCAGCATTTT. It is translated as CASRDGFAAQHF.

This clonotype has just one count. The chain couples TRBV7-2 to TRBJ1-1; no reliable D call. Germline V gene data show CDR1 as SGHTA and CDR2 as FQGNSA. V lost 1 base to trimming and J lost 4 bases, with 10 bases between them. The CDR3 is 14 amino acids. CDR3 DNA: TGTGCCAGCAGCTTAGGTTTAATGAGCACTGAAGCTTTCTTT. This codes for CASSLGLMSTEAFF.

This clonotype was seen ten or more times. This rearrangement joins TRBV5-1 to TRBJ1-5; perhaps TRBD1 as D (5 bases). Germline V gene data show CDR1 as SGHRS and CDR2 as YFSETQ. Trimming shortened V by 1 base and J by 5 bases, and 10 bases separated the two germline ends. The CDR3 is 14 residues long. CDR3 region: CASSLIQGDQPQHF. CDR3 coding DNA: TGCGCCAGCAGCTTGATTCAGGGCGATCAGCCCCAGCATTTT.

This clonotype appeared a few times. This sequence joins TRBV6-1 and TRBJ2-1; 11 nucleotides align to TRBD1. J gave up 9 bases and V 0 bases, and 7 bases lay outside the gene matches. Germline CDR1 MNHNS, CDR2 SASEGT. CDR3 length: 16 amino acids. CDR3 DNA: TGTGCCAGCAGTGAAGCGCTCGGACAGGGGGCCGGTGAGCAGTTCTTC. Its translation is CASSEALGQGAGEQFF.

There are a few counts of this clonotype. The genes are TRBV4-1 and TRBJ2-7; D perhaps matches TRBD1 (5 bases). Germline lookup yields CDR1 MGHRA and CDR2 YSYEKL. CDR3 length: 12 amino acids. V was trimmed by 2 bases and J by 4 bases, leaving 6 bases between them. The CDR3 spells CASSQSGYEQYF. CDR3 bases: TGCGCCAGCAGCCAATCAGGGTACGAGCAGTACTTC.

The gene calls are TRBV12-3 or TRBV12-4 and TRBJ1-5, with TRBD1 matching over 8 bases. CDR3 size: 15 residues. V lost 6 bases to trimming and J lost 7 bases; unmatched junction nucleotides: 11. The CDR3 bases are TGTGCCAGCAGCCCGGACAGGGCTTGGGGGCAGCCCCAGCATTTT. Translation: CASSPDRAWGQPQHF.

Only a few counts were recorded for this clonotype. The chain recombines TRBV20-1 with TRBJ2-3; 11 positions match TRBD2. The germline V gene encodes CDR1 DFQATT and CDR2 SNEGSKA (reference sequence). CDR3 length: 15 amino acids. V trimming: 6 bases; J trimming: 3 bases; junction bases outside the gene matches: 8. CDR3 amino acids: CSAPGGTSGTDTQYF. The DNA of the CDR3 is TGCAGTGCACCGGGGGGGACTAGCGGTACAGATACGCAGTATTTT.

This clonotype was observed many times. The chain employs TRBV5-1 and TRBJ2-3, with D maybe TRBD1 (5 bases). CDR1 and CDR2 (germline): SGHRS, YFSETQ. V was trimmed by 3 bases and J by 4 bases, leaving 15 bases between them. This CDR3 spans 15 amino acids. The CDR3 here is CASSSSGNGADTQYF. The DNA for the CDR3 is TGCGCCAGCAGCTCTTCAGGGAATGGGGCAGATACGCAGTATTTT.

This chain joins TRBV5-1 and TRBJ2-1, with 7 bases that match TRBD2. J lost 4 bases, V lost 5 bases, and 12 bases had no gene match. CDR3 length: 16 amino acids. Germline V CDR1 and CDR2: SGHRS, YFSETQ. The CDR3 sequence: CASSSPRGRVYNEQFF. CDR3 DNA sequence: TGCGCCAGCAGTAGCCCCCGGGGGAGGGTTTACAATGAGCAGTTCTTC.

The CDR3 loop is CSAERDGGTLAKNIQYF. The CDR3 DNA sequence: TGCAGTGCTGAGAGGGACGGGGGTACACTAGCCAAAAACATTCAGTACTTC. V usage is TRBV20-1 and J usage is TRBJ2-4; possibly TRBD2 for D (6 bases). Trimming shortened V by 5 bases and J by 0 bases, and 20 bases separated the two germline ends. From germline, CDR1 is DFQATT and CDR2 SNEGSKA (reference sequence). CDR3 length: 17 amino acids.

The chain has TRBV6-5 and TRBJ1-1; D gene uncertain. The ends were cut back, 0 bases at V and 7 bases at J, with 9 bases in the middle. The CDR3 runs to 13 residues. Per the germline V gene, CDR1 is MNHEY and CDR2 is SVGAGI. CDR3 region: CASSYSDRDEAFF. The CDR3 DNA is TGTGCCAGCAGTTACTCGGATAGAGATGAAGCTTTCTTT.

A few counts support this clonotype. CDR3 sequence: CASSLYSGALETQYF. In nucleotides, the CDR3 is TGTGCCAGCAGCCTCTACAGCGGGGCCCTAGAGACCCAGTACTTC. The rearrangement uses TRBV5-6 and TRBJ2-5; 7 nucleotides align to TRBD2. The CDR3 loop spans 15 amino acids. Germline values: CDR1 SGHDT, CDR2 YYEEEE. With 4 bases clipped from V and 4 bases from J, the junction kept 10 bases outside the gene matches.

This clonotype was observed many times. The V call is TRBV25-1, the J call TRBJ2-3; D may be TRBD1 or TRBD2 (5 bases each). There are 15 residues in the CDR3. Trimming pared 5 bases from V and 0 bases from J, leaving 12 bases between. Germline V gives CDR1 MGHDK, CDR2 SYGVNS. The CDR3 DNA is TGTGCCAGCAGTTTGGGGGTATCTAGCACAGATACGCAGTATTTT. Residues: CASSLGVSSTDTQYF. Full variable domain (missing parts from reference TRBV25-1 and TRBJ2-3): EADIYQTPRYLVIGTGKKITLECSQTMGHDKMYWYQQDPGMELHLIHYSYGVNSTEKGDLSSESTVSRIRTEHFPLTLESARPSHTSQYLCASSLGVSSTDTQYFGPGTRLTVL.

This clonotype was found a few times. The rearrangement joins TRBV4-1 to TRBJ2-1, with 8 positions matching TRBD1. CDR3 length: 17 amino acids. Unmatched junction bases numbered 4, after V lost 0 bases and J lost 0 bases. The germline V gene has CDR1 MGHRA and CDR2 YSYEKL. Here the CDR3 DNA reads TGCGCCAGCAGCCAAGATCGGGGGACAGGCTCCTACAATGAGCAGTTCTTC. It is translated as CASSQDRGTGSYNEQFF.

V is TRBV29-1 and J is TRBJ2-3; D gene unclear. V gave up 7 bases and J gave up 4 bases, with 9 bases separating them. The CDR3 sequence is 11 residues long. CDR1 and CDR2 (germline): SQVTM, ANQGSEA. This chain's CDR3 is CSGQVPDTQYF. The CDR3 nucleotides read TGCAGCGGTCAAGTCCCAGATACGCAGTATTTT.

The chain has TRBV14 and TRBJ2-5; tentatively, D is TRBD2 (5 bases). CDR3 length: 17 residues. CDR1 SGHDN and CDR2 FVKESK come from the germline V gene. The V end lost 0 bases, the J end lost 2 bases, and 16 bases lay between the germline ends. CDR3 loop: CASSQELNEGLQETQYF. In DNA, the CDR3 is TGTGCCAGCAGCCAAGAATTGAACGAGGGTCTTCAAGAGACCCAGTACTTC.

The chain couples TRBV4-3 to TRBJ1-6; no clear D gene. Germline V lookup: CDR1 LGHNA, CDR2 YSLEER. The CDR3 has 16 amino acids. V was shortened by 0 bases and J by 11 bases, with 17 bases between the two germline ends. The CDR3 reads CASSQELQIIMAPLHF. CDR3 nucleotide sequence: TGCGCCAGCAGCCAAGAGTTACAGATTATAATGGCACCCCTCCACTTT.

This clonotype was seen a handful of times. The CDR3 loop reads CASSETSGGLQETQYF. The DNA for the CDR3 is TGCGCCAGCAGCGAAACTAGCGGGGGGCTCCAAGAGACCCAGTACTTC. The chain combines TRBV5-1 with TRBJ2-5, with 12 positions matching TRBD2. Per germline, CDR1 SGHRS and CDR2 YFSETQ. The CDR3 totals 16 residues. Germline trimming cut 4 bases from V and 1 base from J; bases unmatched to any gene: 5.

The table lists this clonotype with many counts. V gene TRBV7-9 combines with J gene TRBJ1-1; 7 nucleotides line up with TRBD1. Germline V CDR1 and CDR2: SEHNR, FQNEAQ (reference sequence). The V segment lost 3 bases and the J segment 0 bases; nucleotides outside the gene matches: 7. This CDR3 has 16 residues. DNA of the CDR3: TGTGCCAGCAGCTTTAGTCCGGGACAGATGAACACTGAAGCTTTCTTT. This gives the protein CASSFSPGQMNTEAFF.

This clonotype was counted only a few times. The chain combines TRBV7-9 with TRBJ1-6; perhaps TRBD1 as D (6 bases). V lost 1 base and J 10 bases, leaving 14 bases between the germline ends. Germline V lookup: CDR1 SEHNR, CDR2 FQNEAQ (reference sequence). The CDR3 has 15 residues. This CDR3 reads CASSLEQGRYSPLHF. The CDR3 bases are TGTGCCAGCAGCTTAGAGCAGGGGAGGTACTCACCCCTCCACTTT.

In its sample, this clonotype was seen many times. The CDR3 reads CASSVTGVEQYF. The DNA for the CDR3 is TGTGCCAGCAGCGTGACAGGGGTCGAGCAGTACTTC. V is TRBV6-5 and J is TRBJ2-7; 8 bases line up with TRBD1. The V segment lost 6 bases and the J segment 6 bases; nucleotides outside the gene matches: 4. CDR1 and CDR2 from the germline V gene are MNHEY and SVGAGI. CDR3 size: 12 residues.

This clonotype has more than one count but fewer than ten. The chain couples TRBV28 to TRBJ2-3; 12 bases align to TRBD2. This CDR3 comprises 16 residues. Germline trimming cut 5 bases from V and 2 bases from J; bases unmatched to any gene: 5. CDR1 and CDR2 from the germline V gene are MDHEN and SYDVKM. CDR3 in amino acids: CASSPRTSGDTDTQYF. CDR3 nucleotide sequence: TGTGCCAGCAGTCCGCGGACTAGCGGGGACACAGATACGCAGTATTTT.

The V gene is TRBV9, the J gene TRBJ2-5; 9 bases line up with TRBD1. Looked up from germline, CDR1 is SGDLS and CDR2 is YYNGEE. Losses at the gene ends were 2 bases for V and 3 bases for J; bases not matched to a gene: 5. This CDR3 has 15 residues. The CDR3 nucleotides read TGTGCCAGCAGCGTCCGGACAGGGGTGGAAGAGACCCAGTACTTC. This encodes CASSVRTGVEETQYF.

As regards this clonotype: At one end the junction does not follow the germline gene, possibly because of a read error. The chain carries TRBV10-3 and TRBJ1-2; possibly TRBD1 for D (5 bases). The CDR3 is made up of 15 amino acids. Germline V gene lookup returns CDR1 ENHRY and CDR2 SYGVKD. CDR3 DNA: TGTGCCATCACACCCCAGAGAACAGGCCCCAATGGCTTCACCTTC. It specifies CAITPQRTGPNGFTF.

This clonotype was observed a few times. The CDR3 sequence: CASSLLPVSDQPQHF. CDR3 DNA sequence: TGTGCCAGCAGCTTACTACCTGTGAGCGATCAGCCCCAGCATTTT. The chain uses TRBV7-3 and TRBJ1-5; D is unclear. Germline lookup yields CDR1 SGHTA and CDR2 FQGTGA. The V end was cut by 2 bases, the J end by 5 bases, with 13 bases between. This CDR3 region has 15 residues.

This chain uses TRBV6-5 with TRBJ2-1; TRBD2 is a possible D gene (6 bases). The V end was cut by 2 bases, the J end by 7 bases, with 12 bases between. Germline loops: CDR1 MNHEY, CDR2 SVGAGI. The CDR3 sequence is 14 residues long. DNA of the CDR3: TGTGCCAGCAGTTACGGAACGGGGGAAAATGAGCAGTTCTTC. Protein: CASSYGTGENEQFF.

This clonotype has ten or more counts. The chain is built from TRBV27 and TRBJ1-6; D not resolved. V was clipped by 4 bases and J by 5 bases, with 12 bases between them. The CDR3 runs to 15 residues. The germline gives CDR1 MNHEY, CDR2 SMNVEV (reference sequence). The CDR3 is CASSSLGENNSPLHF. CDR3 sequence (DNA): TGTGCCAGCAGTTCCCTTGGTGAGAATAATTCACCCCTCCACTTT.

This chain connects TRBV6-2 or TRBV6-3 to TRBJ2-7; 10 bases agree with TRBD1. The V gene's germline CDR1 is MNHEY and CDR2 SVGEGT. CDR3 size: 14 residues. J gave up 3 bases and V 7 bases, and 6 bases lay outside the gene matches. The CDR3 loop reads CASISGTGDYEQYF. For the CDR3, the DNA is TGTGCCAGCATCTCCGGGACAGGGGACTACGAGCAGTACTTC.